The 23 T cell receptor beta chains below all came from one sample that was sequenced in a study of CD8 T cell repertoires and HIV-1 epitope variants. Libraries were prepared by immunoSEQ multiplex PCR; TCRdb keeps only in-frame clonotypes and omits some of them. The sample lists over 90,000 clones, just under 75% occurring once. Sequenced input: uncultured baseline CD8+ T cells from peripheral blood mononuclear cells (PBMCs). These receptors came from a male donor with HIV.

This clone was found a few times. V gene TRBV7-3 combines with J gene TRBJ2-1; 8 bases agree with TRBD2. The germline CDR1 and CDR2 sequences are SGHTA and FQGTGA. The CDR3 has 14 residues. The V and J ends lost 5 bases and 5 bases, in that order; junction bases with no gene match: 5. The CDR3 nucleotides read TGTGCCAGCAGCCCCCGGGGGGGTAACAATGAGCAGTTCTTC. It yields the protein CASSPRGGNNEQFF.

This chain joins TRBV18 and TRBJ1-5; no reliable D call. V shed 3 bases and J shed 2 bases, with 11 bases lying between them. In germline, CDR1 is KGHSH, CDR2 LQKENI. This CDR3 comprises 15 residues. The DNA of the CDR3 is TGTGCCAGCTCACCTGTTAGGACTGGCAATCAGCCCCAGCATTTT. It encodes CASSPVRTGNQPQHF.

The CDR3 region is CASSLGTGPLYGYTF. The CDR3 DNA reads TGTGCCAGCAGTTTAGGGACAGGCCCCCTCTATGGCTACACCTTC. V gene TRBV27 combines with J gene TRBJ1-2; the match to TRBD1 covers 8 bases. The CDR3 loop spans 15 amino acids. V lost 2 bases and J lost 4; bases outside the gene matches: 6. Germline CDR1 reads MNHEY; CDR2 reads SMNVEV (reference sequence).

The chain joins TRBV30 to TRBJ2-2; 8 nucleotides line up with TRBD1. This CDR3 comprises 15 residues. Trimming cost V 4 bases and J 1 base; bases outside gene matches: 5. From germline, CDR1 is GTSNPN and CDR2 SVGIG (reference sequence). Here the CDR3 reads CAWTSGTGNTGELFF. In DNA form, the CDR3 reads TGTGCCTGGACCTCCGGGACAGGGAACACCGGGGAGCTGTTTTTT.

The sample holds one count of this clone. The CDR3 loop is CASSLGTDFRSGGNTIYF. For the CDR3, the DNA is TGTGCCAGCAGCTTAGGGACGGACTTTAGATCTGGTGGAAACACCATATATTTT. This chain joins TRBV7-6 and TRBJ1-3; D ambiguous. V shed 1 base and J shed 3 bases, with 19 bases lying between them. CDR1 is SGHVS and CDR2 is FNYEAQ in the germline V gene. This CDR3 is built from 18 residues.

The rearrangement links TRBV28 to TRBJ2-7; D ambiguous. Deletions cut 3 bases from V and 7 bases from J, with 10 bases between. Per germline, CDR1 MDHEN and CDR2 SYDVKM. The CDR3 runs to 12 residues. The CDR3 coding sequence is TGTGCCAGCAGTTTGGAGCCGAAGGAGCAGTACTTC. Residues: CASSLEPKEQYF. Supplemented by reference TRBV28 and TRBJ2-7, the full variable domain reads DVKVTQSSRYLVKRTGEKVFLECVQDMDHENMFWYRQDPGLGLRLIYFSYDVKMKEKGDIPEGYSVSREKKERFSLILESASTNQTSMYLCASSLEPKEQYFGPGTRLTVT.

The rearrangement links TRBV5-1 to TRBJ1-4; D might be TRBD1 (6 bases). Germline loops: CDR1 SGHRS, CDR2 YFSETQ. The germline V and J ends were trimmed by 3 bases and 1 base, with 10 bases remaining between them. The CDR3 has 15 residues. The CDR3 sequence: CASSSGTQTNEKLFF. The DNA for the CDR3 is TGCGCCAGCAGCTCCGGGACACAAACTAATGAAAAACTGTTTTTT.

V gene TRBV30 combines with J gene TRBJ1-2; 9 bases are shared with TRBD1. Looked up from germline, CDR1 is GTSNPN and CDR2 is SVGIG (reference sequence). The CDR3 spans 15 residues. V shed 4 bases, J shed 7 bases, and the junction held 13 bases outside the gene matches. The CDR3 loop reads CAWTAPTGGLVGYTF. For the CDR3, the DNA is TGTGCCTGGACCGCCCCCACAGGGGGCTTGGTTGGCTACACCTTC.

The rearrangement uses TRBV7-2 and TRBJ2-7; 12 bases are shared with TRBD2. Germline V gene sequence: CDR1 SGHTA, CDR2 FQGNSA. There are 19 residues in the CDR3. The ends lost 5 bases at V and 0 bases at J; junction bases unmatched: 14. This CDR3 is CASSLSSGRGFSSSYEQYF. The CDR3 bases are TGTGCCAGCAGCCTCTCTAGCGGGAGGGGTTTTTCGAGCTCCTACGAGCAGTACTTC.

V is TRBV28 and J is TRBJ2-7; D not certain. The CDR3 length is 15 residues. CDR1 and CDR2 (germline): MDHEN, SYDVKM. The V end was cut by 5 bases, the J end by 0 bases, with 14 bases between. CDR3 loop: CASSPYFLSSYEQYF. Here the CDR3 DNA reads TGTGCCAGCAGTCCCTACTTCCTGAGCTCCTACGAGCAGTACTTC.

This CDR3 is CASGGGNEQFF. The CDR3 DNA is TGTGCCAGCGGAGGGGGTAATGAGCAGTTCTTC. The chain joins TRBV2 to TRBJ2-1; D is perhaps TRBD1 or TRBD2 (6 bases each). CDR3 length: 11 residues. From germline, CDR1 is SNHLY and CDR2 FYNNEI. Trimming shortened V by 8 bases and J by 7 bases, and 9 bases separated the two germline ends.

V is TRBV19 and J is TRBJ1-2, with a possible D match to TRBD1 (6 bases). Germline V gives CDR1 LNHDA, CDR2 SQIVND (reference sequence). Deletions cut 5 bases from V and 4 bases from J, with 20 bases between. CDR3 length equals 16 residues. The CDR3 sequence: CASSLRGGGGGYGYTF. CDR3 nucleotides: TGTGCCAGTAGTCTCCGAGGGGGGGGCGGCGGCTATGGCTACACCTTC.

The CDR3 coding sequence is TGTGCCAGCAGGCCATTGAGCCGGGTAAGGAGAAACACCATATATTTT. Translating it yields CASRPLSRVRRNTIYF. The chain has TRBV6-4 and TRBJ1-3; no firm D call. The germline gives CDR1 MRHNA, CDR2 SNTAGT. Trimming took 6 bases from V and 5 from J, leaving 20 bases between them. This CDR3 contains 16 residues.

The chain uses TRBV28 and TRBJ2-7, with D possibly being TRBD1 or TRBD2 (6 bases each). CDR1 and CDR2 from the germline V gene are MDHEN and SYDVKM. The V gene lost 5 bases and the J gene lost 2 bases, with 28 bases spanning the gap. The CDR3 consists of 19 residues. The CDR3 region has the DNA TGTGCCAGCAGTGGAATTAGGTCGCTACAGGGAGGAGGGACCTACGAGCAGTACTTC. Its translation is CASSGIRSLQGGGTYEQYF.

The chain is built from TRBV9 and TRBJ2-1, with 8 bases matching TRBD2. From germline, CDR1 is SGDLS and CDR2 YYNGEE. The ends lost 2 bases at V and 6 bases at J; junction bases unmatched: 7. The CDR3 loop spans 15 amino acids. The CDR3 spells CASSVDSGRSNEQFF. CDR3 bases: TGTGCCAGCAGCGTTGACAGCGGGAGATCCAATGAGCAGTTCTTC.

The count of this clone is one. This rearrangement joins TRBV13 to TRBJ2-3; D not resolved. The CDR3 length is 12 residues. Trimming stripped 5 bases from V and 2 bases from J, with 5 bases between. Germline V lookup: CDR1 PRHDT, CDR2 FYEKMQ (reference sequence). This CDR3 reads CASSHTTDTQYF. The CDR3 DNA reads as TGTGCCAGCAGCCATACCACAGATACGCAGTATTTT. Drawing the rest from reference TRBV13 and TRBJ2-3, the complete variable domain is AAGVIQSPRHLIKEKRETATLKCYPIPRHDTVYWYQQGPGQDPQFLISFYEKMQSDKGSIPDRFSAQQFSDYHSELNMSSLELGDSALYFCASSHTTDTQYFGPGTRLTVL.

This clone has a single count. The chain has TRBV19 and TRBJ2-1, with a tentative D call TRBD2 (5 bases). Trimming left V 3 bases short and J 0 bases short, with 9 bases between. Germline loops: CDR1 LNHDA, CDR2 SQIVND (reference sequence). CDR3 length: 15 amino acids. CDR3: CASSISVSSYNEQFF. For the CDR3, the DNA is TGTGCCAGTAGTATTAGCGTGAGCTCCTACAATGAGCAGTTCTTC.

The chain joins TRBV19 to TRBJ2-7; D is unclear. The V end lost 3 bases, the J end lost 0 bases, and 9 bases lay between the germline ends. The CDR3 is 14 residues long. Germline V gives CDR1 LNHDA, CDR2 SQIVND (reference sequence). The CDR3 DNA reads TGTGCCAGTAGTATGAACTCCCTCTCCTACGAGCAGTACTTC. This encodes CASSMNSLSYEQYF.

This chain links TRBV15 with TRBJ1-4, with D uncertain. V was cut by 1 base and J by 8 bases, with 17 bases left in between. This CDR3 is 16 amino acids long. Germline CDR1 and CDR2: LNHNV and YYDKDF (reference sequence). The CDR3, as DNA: TGTGCCACCAGCAGAGCGACCGGACTGACGGGGGAAAAACTGTTTTTT. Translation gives CATSRATGLTGEKLFF.

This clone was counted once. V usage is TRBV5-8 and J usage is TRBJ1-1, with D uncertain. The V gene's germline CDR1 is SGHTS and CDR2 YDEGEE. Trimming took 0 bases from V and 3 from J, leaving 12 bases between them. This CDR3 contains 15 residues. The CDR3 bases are TGTGCCAGCAGCTTGGATGTTAGAGCGGACACTGAAGCTTTCTTT. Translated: CASSLDVRADTEAFF.

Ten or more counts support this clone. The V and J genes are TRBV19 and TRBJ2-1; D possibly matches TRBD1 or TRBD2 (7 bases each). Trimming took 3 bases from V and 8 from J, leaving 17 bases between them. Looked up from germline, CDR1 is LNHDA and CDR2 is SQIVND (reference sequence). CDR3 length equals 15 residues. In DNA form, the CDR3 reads TGTGCCAGTAGTATGGGAGGGGGCCCCTCGGATGAGCAGTTCTTC. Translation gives CASSMGGGPSDEQFF. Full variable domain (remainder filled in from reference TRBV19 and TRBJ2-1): DGGITQSPKYLFRKEGQNVTLSCEQNLNHDAMYWYRQDPGQGLRLIYYSQIVNDFQKGDIAEGYSVSREKKESFPLTVTSAQKNPTAFYLCASSMGGGPSDEQFFGPGTRLTVL.

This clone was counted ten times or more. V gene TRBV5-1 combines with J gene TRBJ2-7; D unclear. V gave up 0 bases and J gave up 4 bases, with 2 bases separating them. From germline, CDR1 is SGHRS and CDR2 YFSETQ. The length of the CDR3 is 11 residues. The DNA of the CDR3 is TGCGCCAGCAGCTTGGGGTACGAGCAGTACTTC. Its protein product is CASSLGYEQYF.

The CDR3 sequence is CASSPLRSGNTIYF. The DNA for the CDR3 is TGTGCCAGCAGCCCCCTCAGGTCTGGAAACACCATATATTTT. The rearrangement uses TRBV7-9 and TRBJ1-3; no clear D. The CDR3 is made up of 14 amino acids. Germline loops: CDR1 SEHNR, CDR2 FQNEAQ (reference sequence). Trimming stripped 5 bases from V and 1 base from J, with 9 bases between.